The next 20 T cell receptor beta chains were all read from a single sample in a study of blood T cell repertoires in COVID-19. Clones were read by immunoSEQ multiplex PCR, and TCRdb kept only the in-frame ones, dropping some. The sample records roughly 220,000 clones, approximately 86% being singletons. The sequenced sample was PBMCs or T cells enriched from blood (not recorded which). The receptors shown here come from a woman aged 50 to 65 with acute COVID-19.

V and J are TRBV5-4 and TRBJ2-5; TRBD1 matches at 9 bases. The CDR3 length is 15 residues. V was clipped by 0 bases and J by 6 bases; unmatched bases: 6. In germline, CDR1 is SGHNT, CDR2 YYREEE (reference sequence). The CDR3 bases are TGTGCCAGCAGCTTGGCTACAGGGACAGGGAAGACCCAGTACTTC. It specifies CASSLATGTGKTQYF.

The chain's CDR3 is CASSSGTGGRTEAFF. In DNA, the CDR3 is TGCGCCAGCAGCAGCGGGACAGGGGGAAGAACTGAAGCTTTCTTT. The chain carries TRBV5-1 and TRBJ1-1, with 11 bases identical to TRBD1. With 4 bases clipped from V and 5 bases from J, the junction kept 7 bases outside the gene matches. Germline-derived CDR1 and CDR2 are SGHRS and YFSETQ. The CDR3 is made up of 15 amino acids.

J is TRBJ2-5 and V is TRBV1; TRBD2, the table's D call, lacks a check against the DNA. TRBV1 is listed as a pseudogene. The CDR3 has 14 residues. CDR3 coding DNA: TGCACCAGCAGCCGAATTATAGCGCAGGAGACCCAGTACTTC. Its protein is CTSSRIIAQETQYF.

This clone occurred once. The chain carries TRBV18 and TRBJ1-5, with unresolved D. The V gene lost 4 bases and the J gene lost 4 bases, with 8 bases spanning the gap. The CDR3 length is 13 residues. Germline V CDR1 and CDR2: KGHSH, LQKENI. The CDR3, as DNA: TGTGCCAGCTCACTGGAGGAGAATCAGCCCCAGCATTTT. Protein product: CASSLEENQPQHF.

This sequence joins TRBV19 and TRBJ2-5; 7 bases align to TRBD1. This CDR3 region has 15 residues. V trimming: 6 bases; J trimming: 5 bases; junction bases outside the gene matches: 12. Per germline, CDR1 LNHDA and CDR2 SQIVND (reference sequence). The CDR3 loop reads CASSHLQGPGETQYF. The CDR3 DNA reads as TGTGCCAGTAGCCACCTACAGGGGCCTGGGGAGACCCAGTACTTC.

V gene TRBV2 combines with J gene TRBJ2-7, with D tentatively TRBD1 (6 bases). Germline values: CDR1 SNHLY, CDR2 FYNNEI. The V end was cut by 4 bases, the J end by 1 base, with 14 bases between. This CDR3 spans 15 amino acids. CDR3 residues: CASSGRGQLSYEQYF. The CDR3 bases are TGTGCCAGCAGTGGTCGCGGACAGCTTTCCTACGAGCAGTACTTC. Full variable domain (outside the CDR3, taken from reference TRBV2 and TRBJ2-7): EPEVTQTPSHQVTQMGQEVILRCVPISNHLYFYWYRQILGQKVEFLVSFYNNEISEKSEIFDDQFSVERPDGSNFTLKIRSTKLEDSAMYFCASSGRGQLSYEQYFGPGTRLTVT.

The rearrangement links TRBV5-1 to TRBJ2-4; the D gene is possibly TRBD2 (7 bases). The germline gives CDR1 SGHRS, CDR2 YFSETQ. CDR3 length: 17 residues. V gave up 0 bases and J gave up 0 bases, with 13 bases separating them. The CDR3 region is CASSLALRGLAKNIQYF. The DNA for the CDR3 is TGCGCCAGCAGCTTGGCCCTGCGGGGGCTAGCCAAAAACATTCAGTACTTC.

CDR3 DNA: TGTGCCAGTAGTGTCGACTACGGCTTGAATGAGCAGTTCTTC. The encoded protein is CASSVDYGLNEQFF. V and J are TRBV19 and TRBJ2-1, with D possibly being TRBD2 (5 bases). V dropped 5 bases and J dropped 7 bases, with 15 bases sitting between them. Germline CDR1 reads LNHDA; CDR2 reads SQIVND (reference sequence). The CDR3 extends over 14 amino acids. Full variable domain (missing parts from reference TRBV19 and TRBJ2-1): DGGITQSPKYLFRKEGQNVTLSCEQNLNHDAMYWYRQDPGQGLRLIYYSQIVNDFQKGDIAEGYSVSREKKESFPLTVTSAQKNPTAFYLCASSVDYGLNEQFFGPGTRLTVL.

As DNA, the CDR3 is TGTGCCAGCAGTTCGGTAGGCGGGAGACGGTTTTACGAGCAGTACTTC. This gives the protein CASSSVGGRRFYEQYF. This chain connects TRBV6-2 or TRBV6-3 to TRBJ2-7, with 7 nucleotides matching TRBD2. The CDR3 covers 16 residues. V lost 4 bases, J lost 4 bases, and 13 bases stayed unmatched. Germline V gene sequence: CDR1 MNHEY, CDR2 SVGEGT.

Turning to this clone: The identical CDR3 is also encoded by other nucleotide sequences in the sample. The chain carries TRBV7-9 and TRBJ1-1, with unresolved D. From germline, CDR1 is SEHNR and CDR2 FQNEAQ (reference sequence). The ends were cut back, 1 base at V and 2 bases at J, with 5 bases in the middle. The CDR3 sequence is 13 residues long. The CDR3 DNA follows: TGTGCCAGCAGCTTAGTTCAAAACACTGAAGCTTTCTTT. Its protein is CASSLVQNTEAFF.

The V call is TRBV27, the J call TRBJ1-1; 7 bases map to TRBD1. V lost 0 bases, J lost 2 bases, and 9 bases stayed unmatched. Germline-derived CDR1 and CDR2 are MNHEY and SMNVEV (reference sequence). This CDR3 spans 17 amino acids. The CDR3 DNA is TGTGCCAGCAGTTTATCGCAGTCGACAGGGTCCAACACTGAAGCTTTCTTT. Translated: CASSLSQSTGSNTEAFF.

This clone showed up just once. The chain links TRBV6-1 to TRBJ1-5; D is unclear. CDR1 MNHNS and CDR2 SASEGT come from the germline V gene. The CDR3 totals 15 residues. V dropped 2 bases and J dropped 3 bases, with 11 bases sitting between them. CDR3 sequence reads: CASSERGLNNQPQHF. Here the CDR3 DNA reads TGTGCCAGCAGTGAAAGAGGGCTGAACAATCAGCCCCAGCATTTT.

This clone was observed a handful of times. The sample holds other DNA sequences that translate to the same CDR3. The rearrangement joins TRBV19 to TRBJ1-2; the D gene is possibly TRBD1 (5 bases). The CDR3 loop spans 12 amino acids. The germline V and J ends were trimmed by 5 bases and 2 bases, with 6 bases remaining between them. CDR1 LNHDA and CDR2 SQIVND come from the germline V gene (reference sequence). Written as DNA, the CDR3 is TGTGCCAGTAGTCGGGGGAACTATGGCTACACCTTC. It encodes CASSRGNYGYTF. Looking up the rest from reference TRBV19 and TRBJ1-2 gives the full variable domain: DGGITQSPKYLFRKEGQNVTLSCEQNLNHDAMYWYRQDPGQGLRLIYYSQIVNDFQKGDIAEGYSVSREKKESFPLTVTSAQKNPTAFYLCASSRGNYGYTFGSGTRLTVV.

The rearrangement links TRBV18 to TRBJ2-3; D call uncertain. Germline V gives CDR1 KGHSH, CDR2 LQKENI. The CDR3 runs to 14 residues. The V gene lost 4 bases and the J gene lost 2 bases, with 10 bases spanning the gap. The CDR3 DNA sequence: TGTGCCAGCTCACTATTAACATACACAGATACGCAGTATTTT. Protein: CASSLLTYTDTQYF.

The chain employs TRBV19 and TRBJ1-1, with a weak D call TRBD1 (5 bases). V lost 3 bases, J lost 3 bases, and 8 bases lay in between. The CDR3 extends over 13 amino acids. Germline V lookup: CDR1 LNHDA, CDR2 SQIVND (reference sequence). As DNA, the CDR3 is TGTGCCAGTAGTATCGGACACTACACTGAAGCTTTCTTT. This codes for CASSIGHYTEAFF.

This chain joins TRBV28 and TRBJ1-2; D is possibly TRBD1 (5 bases). Germline V gene lookup returns CDR1 MDHEN and CDR2 SYDVKM. The germline V and J ends were trimmed by 8 bases and 1 base, with 8 bases remaining between them. The CDR3 runs 12 residues. The CDR3: CASQTVNYGYTF. The CDR3 region has the DNA TGTGCCAGCCAGACAGTTAACTATGGCTACACCTTC.

This chain joins TRBV9 and TRBJ1-4, with 10 bases lining up with TRBD1. CDR3 size: 16 residues. The V segment lost 3 bases and the J segment 7 bases; nucleotides outside the gene matches: 9. Per germline, CDR1 SGDLS and CDR2 YYNGEE. In nucleotides, the CDR3 is TGTGCCAGCAGCGAGGGGACGACAGGGGGCCGTGAAAAACTGTTTTTT. Translated, it gives CASSEGTTGGREKLFF.

This clone was seen once. V gene TRBV5-1 combines with J gene TRBJ1-2, with D perhaps TRBD1 (6 bases). Germline CDR1 is SGHRS and CDR2 is YFSETQ. V shed 0 bases and J shed 3 bases, with 9 bases lying between them. This CDR3 spans 14 amino acids. CDR3 in DNA: TGCGCCAGCAGCTTGGGCGGACAGTACTATGGCTACACCTTC. Its translation: CASSLGGQYYGYTF. The full variable domain, completed using reference TRBV5-1 and TRBJ1-2, is KAGVTQTPRYLIKTRGQQVTLSCSPISGHRSVSWYQQTPGQGLQFLFEYFSETQRNKGNFPGRFSGRQFSNSRSEMNVSTLELGDSALYLCASSLGGQYYGYTFGSGTRLTVV.

The genes are TRBV5-1 and TRBJ1-1; D is undetermined. The CDR3 runs 13 residues. V lost 1 base, J lost 1 base, and 5 bases lay in between. Germline-derived CDR1 and CDR2 are SGHRS and YFSETQ. The CDR3, as DNA: TGCGCCAGCAGCTTGACCAGGAACACTGAAGCTTTCTTT. Its protein is CASSLTRNTEAFF. Supplemented by reference TRBV5-1 and TRBJ1-1, the full variable domain reads KAGVTQTPRYLIKTRGQQVTLSCSPISGHRSVSWYQQTPGQGLQFLFEYFSETQRNKGNFPGRFSGRQFSNSRSEMNVSTLELGDSALYLCASSLTRNTEAFFGQGTRLTVV.

This clone was observed once. The rearrangement links TRBV14 to TRBJ1-2; D is undetermined. The CDR3 has 13 residues. Germline V gene lookup returns CDR1 SGHDN and CDR2 FVKESK. V was pared by 1 base and J by 5 bases, with 8 bases between. CDR3 coding DNA: TGTGCCAGCAGCCAAGTCGATGCGTATGGCTACACCTTC. Protein: CASSQVDAYGYTF.